The 12 T cell receptor beta chains reported below all come from one sample, sequenced in a study of cytomegalovirus exposure and HLA in healthy donors. PCR amplification relied on 60 Vbeta primers (plus 13 Jbeta primers). Assay used: immunoSEQ multiplex PCR; TCRdb lists only in-frame clones, some missing. Of about 120,000 clones in the sample, about 74% are singletons; the top ten hold approximately 2.5%. Material: PBMCs. These receptors all stem from a woman aged 40 to 49 in good health and CMV-seropositive.

For this clone: The identical CDR3 is also encoded by other nucleotide sequences in the sample. The V gene is TRBV2, the J gene TRBJ1-1; D is unclear. The CDR3 loop spans 13 amino acids. V lost 4 bases to trimming and J lost 1 base, with 7 bases between them. CDR1 and CDR2 (germline): SNHLY, FYNNEI. The CDR3 spells CASSVAGNTEAFF. CDR3 DNA sequence: TGTGCCAGCAGTGTGGCGGGGAACACTGAAGCTTTCTTT.

The chain employs TRBV6-1 and TRBJ1-1, with D perhaps TRBD1 (6 bases). This CDR3 contains 15 residues. With 5 bases removed from V and 7 bases from J, the gap between germline ends came to 20 bases. CDR1 and CDR2 from the germline V gene are MNHNS and SASEGT. CDR3 residues: CASSSLDWGGHEAFF. CDR3 DNA: TGTGCCAGCAGTTCACTGGATTGGGGGGGCCATGAAGCTTTCTTT.

The chain uses TRBV5-4 and TRBJ2-2, with TRBD2 matching over 7 bases. The CDR3 loop spans 15 amino acids. The V gene's germline CDR1 is SGHNT and CDR2 YYREEE (reference sequence). The trim removed 0 bases at V and 6 bases at J, leaving 5 bases unmatched. CDR3 sequence: CASSLGTRMAGELFF. The CDR3 DNA is TGTGCCAGCAGCTTGGGGACTAGGATGGCCGGGGAGCTGTTTTTT.

The DNA for the CDR3 is TGTGCCAGCAGCACCTCGTACGGTAGCACAGATACGCAGTATTTT. Amino acids: CASSTSYGSTDTQYF. This chain joins TRBV5-4 and TRBJ2-3; D is undetermined. Trimming took off 4 bases at V and 0 bases at J, with 12 bases between the two ends. The CDR3 is made up of 15 amino acids. Germline lookup yields CDR1 SGHNT and CDR2 YYREEE (reference sequence).

This chain links TRBV2 with TRBJ2-1; 9 positions agree with TRBD1. The germline gives CDR1 SNHLY, CDR2 FYNNEI. V lost 6 bases and J lost 2; bases outside the gene matches: 5. The CDR3 is 15 amino acids. The DNA of the CDR3 is TGTGCCAGCAGATATGGACAGGGGCCCTACAATGAGCAGTTCTTC. Protein: CASRYGQGPYNEQFF. Drawing the rest from reference TRBV2 and TRBJ2-1, the complete variable domain is EPEVTQTPSHQVTQMGQEVILRCVPISNHLYFYWYRQILGQKVEFLVSFYNNEISEKSEIFDDQFSVERPDGSNFTLKIRSTKLEDSAMYFCASRYGQGPYNEQFFGPGTRLTVL.

The genes are TRBV11-3 and TRBJ2-1; TRBD1 matches at 9 bases. Looked up from germline, CDR1 is SGHNT and CDR2 is YENEEA. After removal of 1 base from V and 4 bases from J, the junction contained 8 bases not matched to a gene. CDR3 size: 17 residues. The CDR3 region is CASSLGSSGTGYNEQFF. The CDR3 DNA follows: TGTGCCAGCAGCTTAGGATCCTCCGGGACAGGGTACAATGAGCAGTTCTTC.

The CDR3 DNA sequence: TGTGCCACCAGCAAGACTAGCGGGAGTGGTGAGACCCAGTACTTC. This translates into CATSKTSGSGETQYF. The chain recombines TRBV15 with TRBJ2-5; 12 nucleotides line up with TRBD2. Looked up from germline, CDR1 is LNHNV and CDR2 is YYDKDF (reference sequence). Trimming at V came to 4 bases and at J to 5 bases, leaving 5 bases not matched to a gene. The CDR3 covers 15 residues.

This clone was detected once. The rearrangement links TRBV27 to TRBJ2-1, with D tentatively TRBD2 (6 bases). The CDR3 is made up of 13 amino acids. V dropped 8 bases and J dropped 4 bases, with 12 bases sitting between them. From germline, CDR1 is MNHEY and CDR2 SMNVEV (reference sequence). CDR3 bases: TGTGCCAGCTATCGGGACTTATACAATGAGCAGTTCTTC. Translation gives CASYRDLYNEQFF.

The CDR3 DNA reads as TGTGCCTGGAGTGTACTGGGGGCCGGTGAGCAGTACTTC. It translates to CAWSVLGAGEQYF. The chain has TRBV30 and TRBJ2-7; D might be TRBD1 (6 bases). CDR1 is GTSNPN and CDR2 is SVGIG in the germline V gene (reference sequence). Between the trimmed V and J ends, which lost 0 bases and 7 bases, there was a span of 13 bases. The CDR3 contains 13 residues.

This chain uses TRBV4-2 with TRBJ1-4, with unresolved D. Germline assignment: CDR1 LGHNA and CDR2 YNFKEQ. Trimming removed 1 base from V and 0 bases from J, with 9 bases in between. The CDR3 sequence is 16 residues long. For the CDR3, the DNA is TGTGCCAGCAGCCAAGTTGCGATAGCAACTAATGAAAAACTGTTTTTT. Translated, it gives CASSQVAIATNEKLFF.

The chain has TRBV7-2 and TRBJ2-1, with 14 bases that match TRBD2. Per germline, CDR1 SGHTA and CDR2 FQGNSA. The V segment lost 6 bases and the J segment 4 bases; nucleotides outside the gene matches: 2. CDR3 length: 15 amino acids. CDR3 region: CASSWTSGRYNEQFF. The CDR3 region has the DNA TGTGCCAGCAGTTGGACTAGCGGGAGGTACAATGAGCAGTTCTTC.

The chain combines TRBV4-3 with TRBJ2-3; 7 nucleotides align to TRBD2. CDR1 and CDR2 (germline): LGHNA, YSLEER. The CDR3 loop spans 19 amino acids. Trimming at V came to 0 bases and at J to 1 base, leaving 13 bases not matched to a gene. The CDR3 loop is CASSQDPNRGGRGTDTQYF. CDR3 bases: TGCGCCAGCAGCCAAGATCCTAATCGGGGCGGGAGAGGCACAGATACGCAGTATTTT.